This T cell receptor beta chain was recorded in a study of blood T cell repertoires in COVID-19. TCRdb's table, derived via immunoSEQ multiplex PCR, lists solely in-frame clones and lacks some. The repertoire holds 200,000 to 250,000 clones, 90% seen once, with 2.7% in the top ten. The CDR3 extends over 16 amino acids. V lost 3 bases to trimming and J lost 3 bases; unmatched junction nucleotides: 6. The germline V gene encodes CDR1 SEHNR and CDR2 FQNEAQ (reference sequence). Seattle enrolled patients during active infection and tracked them longitudinally. The genes are TRBV7-9 and TRBJ2-5; 11 positions agree with TRBD2. The sequence derives from a man aged 25-40 years with COVID-19, enrolled during active disease. Sequenced input: peripheral blood. In DNA, the CDR3 is TGTGCCAGCAGCTTGGGCTCGGGACTAGCGGAAGAGACCCAGTACTTC. Its protein product is CASSLGSGLAEETQYF.